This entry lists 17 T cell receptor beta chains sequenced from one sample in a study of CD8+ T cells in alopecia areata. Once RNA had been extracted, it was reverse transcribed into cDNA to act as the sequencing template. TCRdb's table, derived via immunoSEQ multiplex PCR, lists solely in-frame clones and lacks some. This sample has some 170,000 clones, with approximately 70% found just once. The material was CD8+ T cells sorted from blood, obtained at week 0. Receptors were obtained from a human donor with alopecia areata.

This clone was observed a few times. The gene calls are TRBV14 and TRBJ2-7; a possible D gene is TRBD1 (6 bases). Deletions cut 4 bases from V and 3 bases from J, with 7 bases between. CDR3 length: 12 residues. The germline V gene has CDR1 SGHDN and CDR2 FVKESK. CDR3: CASSRGGYEQYF. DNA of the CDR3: TGTGCCAGCAGCCGAGGGGGCTACGAGCAGTACTTC.

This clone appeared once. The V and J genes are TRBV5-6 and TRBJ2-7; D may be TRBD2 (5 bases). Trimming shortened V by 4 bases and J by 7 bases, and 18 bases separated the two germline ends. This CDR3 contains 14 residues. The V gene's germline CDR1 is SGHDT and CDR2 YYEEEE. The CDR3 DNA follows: TGTGCCAGCAGCCCCGGACTGGGTCTGGGTGAGCAGTACTTC. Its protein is CASSPGLGLGEQYF.

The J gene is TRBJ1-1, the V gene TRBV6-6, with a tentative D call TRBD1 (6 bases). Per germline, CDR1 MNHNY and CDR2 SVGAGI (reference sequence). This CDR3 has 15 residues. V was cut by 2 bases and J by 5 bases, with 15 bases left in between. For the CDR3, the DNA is TGTGCCAGCAGTTACCAGGCAGGGGCGGGGACTGAAGCTTTCTTT. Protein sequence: CASSYQAGAGTEAFF.

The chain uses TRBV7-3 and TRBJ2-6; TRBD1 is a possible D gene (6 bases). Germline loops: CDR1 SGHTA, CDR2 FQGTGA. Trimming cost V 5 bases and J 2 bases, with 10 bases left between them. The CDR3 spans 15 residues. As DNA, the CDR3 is TGTGCCAGCAGCCCAAACAGGGCTGGGGCCAACGTCCTGACTTTC. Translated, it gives CASSPNRAGANVLTF.

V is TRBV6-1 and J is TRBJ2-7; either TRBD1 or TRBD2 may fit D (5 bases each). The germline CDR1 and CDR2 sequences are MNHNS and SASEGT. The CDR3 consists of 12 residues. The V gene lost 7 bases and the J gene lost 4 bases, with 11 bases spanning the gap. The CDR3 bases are TGTGCCAGCACCCGGGACGGATACGAGCAGTACTTC. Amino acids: CASTRDGYEQYF.

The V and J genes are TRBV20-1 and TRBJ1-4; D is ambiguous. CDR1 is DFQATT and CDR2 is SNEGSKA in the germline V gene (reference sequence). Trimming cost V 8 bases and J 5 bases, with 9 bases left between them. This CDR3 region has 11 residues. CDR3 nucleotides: TGCAGTATAACAGAAAATGAAAAACTGTTTTTT. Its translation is CSITENEKLFF.

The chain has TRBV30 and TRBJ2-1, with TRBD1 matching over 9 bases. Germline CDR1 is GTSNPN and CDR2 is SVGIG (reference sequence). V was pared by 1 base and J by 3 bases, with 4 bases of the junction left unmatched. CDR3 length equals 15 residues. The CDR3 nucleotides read TGTGCCTGGAGTGGGTACAGGGGGCTCTACAATGAGCAGTTCTTC. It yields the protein CAWSGYRGLYNEQFF.

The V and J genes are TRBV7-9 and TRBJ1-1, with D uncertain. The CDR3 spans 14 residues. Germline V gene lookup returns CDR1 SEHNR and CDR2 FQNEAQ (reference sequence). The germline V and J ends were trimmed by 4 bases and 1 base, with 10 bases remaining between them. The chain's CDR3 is CASSSPQPNTEAFF. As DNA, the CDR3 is TGTGCCAGCAGCTCGCCCCAGCCGAACACTGAAGCTTTCTTT.

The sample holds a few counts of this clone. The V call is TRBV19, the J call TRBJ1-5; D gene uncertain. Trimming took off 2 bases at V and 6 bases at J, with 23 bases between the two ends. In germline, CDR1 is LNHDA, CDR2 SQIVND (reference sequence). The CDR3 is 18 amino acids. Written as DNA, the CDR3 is TGTGCCAGTAGTATAATGGGAGACATCTACTCGCTGGGTCAGCCCCAGCATTTT. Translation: CASSIMGDIYSLGQPQHF.

The CDR3, as DNA: TGCAGCGCCCCCAGGGATGGTACGCAGTATTTT. This sequence encodes CSAPRDGTQYF. This chain uses TRBV29-1 with TRBJ2-3; tentative D call: TRBD1 (5 bases). The germline V gene has CDR1 SQVTM and CDR2 ANQGSEA. The length of the CDR3 is 11 residues. Between the trimmed V and J ends, which lost 7 bases and 8 bases, there was a span of 13 bases.

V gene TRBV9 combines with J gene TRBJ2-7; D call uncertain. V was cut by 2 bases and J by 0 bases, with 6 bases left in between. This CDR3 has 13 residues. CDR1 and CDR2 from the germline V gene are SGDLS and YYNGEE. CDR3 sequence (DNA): TGTGCCAGCAGCGTCACACCCTCCTACGAGCAGTACTTC. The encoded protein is CASSVTPSYEQYF.

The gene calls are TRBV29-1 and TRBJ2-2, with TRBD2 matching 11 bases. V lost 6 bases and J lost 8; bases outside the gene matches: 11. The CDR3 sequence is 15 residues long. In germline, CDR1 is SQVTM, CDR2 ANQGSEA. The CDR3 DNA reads TGCAGCGTCTTCGGGCTAGCGGGGGGCCGGGGGGAGCTGTTTTTT. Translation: CSVFGLAGGRGELFF.

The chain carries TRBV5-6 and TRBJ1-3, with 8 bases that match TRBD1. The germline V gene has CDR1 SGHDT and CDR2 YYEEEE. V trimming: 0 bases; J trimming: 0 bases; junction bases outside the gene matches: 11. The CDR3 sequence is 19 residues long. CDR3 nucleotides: TGTGCCAGCAGCTTGGAGGATCTGGCAGGGGGCCTCTCTGGAAACACCATATATTTT. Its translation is CASSLEDLAGGLSGNTIYF.

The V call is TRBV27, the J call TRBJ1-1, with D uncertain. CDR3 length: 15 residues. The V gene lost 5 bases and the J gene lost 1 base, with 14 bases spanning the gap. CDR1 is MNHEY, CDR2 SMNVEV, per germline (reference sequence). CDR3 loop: CASSRRWRENTEAFF. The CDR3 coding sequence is TGTGCCAGCAGTCGCAGGTGGCGGGAGAACACTGAAGCTTTCTTT.

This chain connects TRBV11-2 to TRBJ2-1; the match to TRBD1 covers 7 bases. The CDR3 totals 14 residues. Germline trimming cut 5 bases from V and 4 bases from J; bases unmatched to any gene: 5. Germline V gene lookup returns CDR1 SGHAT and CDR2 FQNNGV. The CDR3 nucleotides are TGTGCCAGCAGCACCTGGGGACAGTACAATGAGCAGTTCTTC. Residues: CASSTWGQYNEQFF. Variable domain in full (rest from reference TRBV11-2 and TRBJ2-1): EAGVAQSPRYKIIEKRQSVAFWCNPISGHATLYWYQQILGQGPKLLIQFQNNGVVDDSQLPKDRFSAERLKGVDSTLKIQPAKLEDSAVYLCASSTWGQYNEQFFGPGTRLTVL.

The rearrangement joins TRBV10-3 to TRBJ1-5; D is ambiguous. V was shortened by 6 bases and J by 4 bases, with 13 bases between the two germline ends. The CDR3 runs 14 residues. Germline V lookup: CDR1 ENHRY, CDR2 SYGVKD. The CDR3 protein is CAISDGRGNQPQHF. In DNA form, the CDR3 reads TGTGCCATCAGCGACGGACGGGGAAATCAGCCCCAGCATTTT.

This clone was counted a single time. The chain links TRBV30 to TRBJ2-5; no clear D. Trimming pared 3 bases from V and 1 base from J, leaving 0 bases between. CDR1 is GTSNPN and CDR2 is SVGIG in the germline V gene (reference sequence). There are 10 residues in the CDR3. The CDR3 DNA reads TGTGCCTGGAGCCAAGAGACCCAGTACTTC. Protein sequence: CAWSQETQYF.